The present T cell receptor beta chain was sequenced within a study of PD-1 blockade in classical Hodgkin lymphoma. The CDR3 runs to 12 residues. In germline, CDR1 is SEHNR, CDR2 FQNEAQ (reference sequence). Findings and limits, study-wide: Whoever responded completely had baseline diversity much like that seen in newly diagnosed patients. In newly diagnosed patients, baseline TCR diversity was reportedly below that of healthy donors. Nothing has yet pinned down what causes the repertoire differences, possibly disease activity or prior therapy.

The time point is: cycle 4 day 1 (C4D1), after more than five weeks of nivolumab. Patients all relapsed after autologous stem cell transplantation, and there was variation in brentuximab vedotin exposure. About this clone itself: Its specificity is not known.

This table comes from immunoSEQ multiplex PCR, and its TCRdb copy is limited to in-frame clones, with some not included. The sample contains just under 65,000 clones, 75% to 95% of which appear only once. This clonotype was sampled from a human donor with classical Hodgkin lymphoma. The sample in question was peripheral blood mononuclear cells (PBMCs), obtained before the fourth cycle of nivolumab. The J gene is TRBJ2-5, the V gene TRBV7-9; D is perhaps TRBD2 (5 bases). The J call could be wrong; TRBJ2-7 is a better fit for the DNA end. CDR3 region: CASSPGNSEQYF. The DNA of the CDR3 is TGTGCCAGCAGCCCCGGGAACTCCGAGCAGTACTTC.